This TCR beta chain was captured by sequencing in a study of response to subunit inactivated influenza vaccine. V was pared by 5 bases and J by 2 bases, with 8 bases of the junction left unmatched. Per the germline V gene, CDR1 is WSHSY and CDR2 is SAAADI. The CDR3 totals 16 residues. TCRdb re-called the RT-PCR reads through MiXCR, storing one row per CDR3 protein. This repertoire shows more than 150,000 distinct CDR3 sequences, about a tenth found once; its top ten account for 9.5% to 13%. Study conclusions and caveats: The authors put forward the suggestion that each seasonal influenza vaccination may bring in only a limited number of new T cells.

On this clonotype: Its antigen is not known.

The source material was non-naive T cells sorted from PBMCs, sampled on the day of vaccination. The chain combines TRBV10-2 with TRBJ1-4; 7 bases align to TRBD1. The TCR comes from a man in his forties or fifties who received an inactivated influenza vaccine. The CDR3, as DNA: TGCGCCAGCAGTAAAACCGAGACAGGGACTAATGAAAAACTGTTTTTT. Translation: CASSKTETGTNEKLFF.